This TCR beta chain was sequenced for a study of control samples from healthy donors and cancer patients. Assay: immunoSEQ multiplex PCR; the TCRdb copy retains only in-frame clones and omits some. This table holds about 85,000 clones, about nine tenths found once. The sample taken for sequencing was blood. This sequence was found in a woman younger than 35 in good health.

The DNA of the CDR3 is TGTGCCAGCAGTTTTTGGGGGGGAGCTGGCTACACCTTC. Encoded protein: CASSFWGGAGYTF. The rearrangement uses TRBV12-3 or TRBV12-4 and TRBJ1-2; perhaps TRBD1 as D (5 bases). CDR3 length: 13 residues. Between the trimmed V and J ends, which lost 3 bases and 7 bases, there was a span of 12 bases.